This TCR beta chain was identified in a study of PD-1 blockade in classical Hodgkin lymphoma. Study results and limitations: The CD4+ diversity rise by C4D1 was clearest in complete responders.

Turning to this clone: What it binds is not known.

Germline CDR1 and CDR2: KGHSH and LQKENI. V was trimmed by 5 bases and J by 0 bases, leaving 6 bases between them. CDR3 size: 13 residues. All the patients suffered relapse after autologous stem cell transplantation, and brentuximab vedotin exposure differed. Classification of best responses gave complete response, partial response or progressive disease. Produced via immunoSEQ multiplex PCR; TCRdb's table is partial and in-frame only. The sample consists of tens of thousands of clones, roughly 70% of them appearing once. The chain couples TRBV18 to TRBJ2-3; no clear D. Sequenced material: peripheral blood mononuclear cells (PBMCs), taken before the second cycle of nivolumab. This sequence was found in a human donor with classical Hodgkin lymphoma. The CDR3 sequence: CASSSTSTDTQYF. In nucleotides, the CDR3 is TGTGCCAGCTCATCGACTAGCACAGATACGCAGTATTTT.